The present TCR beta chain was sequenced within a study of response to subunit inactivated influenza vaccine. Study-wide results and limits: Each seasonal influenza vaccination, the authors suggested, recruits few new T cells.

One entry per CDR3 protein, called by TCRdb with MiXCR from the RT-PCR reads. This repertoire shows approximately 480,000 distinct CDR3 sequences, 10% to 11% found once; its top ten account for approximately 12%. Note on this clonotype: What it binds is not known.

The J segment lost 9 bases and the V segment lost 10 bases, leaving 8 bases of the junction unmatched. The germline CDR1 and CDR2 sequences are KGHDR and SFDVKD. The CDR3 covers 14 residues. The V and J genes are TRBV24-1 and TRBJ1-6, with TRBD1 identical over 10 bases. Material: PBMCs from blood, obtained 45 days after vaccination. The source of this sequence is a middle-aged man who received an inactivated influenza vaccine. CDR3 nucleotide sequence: TGTGCCACTAGAAGAGGGACAGGGGCTTCACCCCTCCACTTT. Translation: CATRRGTGASPLHF.